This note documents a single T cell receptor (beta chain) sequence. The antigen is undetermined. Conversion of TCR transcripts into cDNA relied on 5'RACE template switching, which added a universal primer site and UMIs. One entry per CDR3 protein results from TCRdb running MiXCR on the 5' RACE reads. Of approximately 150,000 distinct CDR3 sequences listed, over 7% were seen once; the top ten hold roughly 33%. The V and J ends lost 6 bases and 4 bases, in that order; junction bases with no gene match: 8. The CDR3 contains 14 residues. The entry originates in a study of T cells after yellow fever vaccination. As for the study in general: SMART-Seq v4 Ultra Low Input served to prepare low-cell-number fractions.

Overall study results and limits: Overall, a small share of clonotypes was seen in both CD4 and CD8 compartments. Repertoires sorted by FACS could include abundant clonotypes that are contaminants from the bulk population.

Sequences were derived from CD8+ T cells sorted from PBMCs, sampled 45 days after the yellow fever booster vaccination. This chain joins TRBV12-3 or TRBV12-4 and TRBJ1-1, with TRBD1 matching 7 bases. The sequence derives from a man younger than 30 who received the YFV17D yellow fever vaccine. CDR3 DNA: TGTGCCAGCAGCCATGGACAGGCTACCACTGAAGCTTTCTTT. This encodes CASSHGQATTEAFF.